This entry is about one T cell receptor beta chain. Its target antigen remains unknown. No base-level quality is on record; no much larger clone is a single base apart. The sample is drawn from a study of T cell changes during pregnancy in multiple sclerosis (dated by TCRdb to about 2019). Background on the whole study: Changes in the T cell repertoire over the course of pregnancy were examined in this study in women with multiple sclerosis.

CDR1 and CDR2, looked up from the germline V gene (reference sequence), are GTSNPN and SVGIG. The CDR3 starts with the cysteine, ends with the phenylalanine, and has 12 residues. The entry retains the CDR3 DNA only, 36 bases that are in frame from base 1. V is shortened by 0 bases, J by 4 bases, and the region joining them spans 7 bases. Preparation of the library involved the immunoSEQ multiplex PCR assay. TCRdb re-hosts the immuneACCESS table, in-frame sequences only. Its copies lack some clones; in the studies checked, an unresolved V gene accounts for under half of them, and the cause for the rest is not known. The table for this sample lists tens of thousands of clones; roughly nine tenths of them were counted only once. The leading ten clones occupy roughly 0.53% of the sample.

The sample was CD4+ T cells from peripheral blood mononuclear cells, taken in the first trimester of pregnancy. The TCR originated in a female donor with multiple sclerosis, enrolled in a pregnancy study. Rearrangement joined TRBV30 to TRBJ2-7; the D region possibly corresponds to TRBD2 (5 bases align). This receptor has the CDR3 CAWSVRGYEQYF. The nucleotide sequence is given as TGTGCCTGGAGTGTCCGGGGATACGAGCAGTACTTC. Supplemented by the reference TRBV30 and TRBJ2-7 proteins around the CDR3, the complete variable domain is SQTIHQWPATLVQPVGSPLSLECTVEGTSNPNLYWYRQAAGRGLQLLFYSVGIGQISSEVPQNLSASRPQDRQFILSSKKLLLSDSGFYLCAWSVRGYEQYFGPGTRLTVT.